This T cell receptor beta chain came from a study of Ad26.COV2.S vaccination and SARS-CoV-2 variants. About the study: Donor was one of the participants in the Ad26.COV2.S arm of the COV1001 trial. Administration of Ad26.COV2.S was intramuscular, either once or twice 56 days apart. Findings and limits, study-wide: Analyses that measured TCR breadth and depth may have underestimated total T cell responses.

Sample treatment: about 20 received Ad26.COV2.S at low or high dose, single or two shots; several received placebo; per-sample allocation not given. Each sample was drawn 63 days after the first injection (of vaccine or placebo). An Ad26 vector that expressed Wuhan-strain SARS-CoV-2 spike constituted the vaccine. On this clone: Its matching antigen is unknown.

This table comes from immunoSEQ multiplex PCR, and its TCRdb copy is limited to in-frame clones, with some not included. The sample carries 330,000 or so clones, 90% recorded once. CDR3 length equals 17 residues. Between the trimmed V and J ends, which lost 4 bases and 5 bases, there was a span of 23 bases. CDR1 is SGHTA, CDR2 FQGNSA, per germline. The specimen was peripheral blood, collected in a trial of Ad26.COV2.S vaccine versus placebo. The clonotype comes from a person aged 18-60 years who received the Ad26.COV2.S COVID-19 vaccine or a placebo. The chain combines TRBV7-2 with TRBJ2-5; weak D call: TRBD1 (6 bases). The CDR3 nucleotides are TGTGCCAGCAGCTCCCGACAACCACAGGGTACGAGGGAGACCCAGTACTTC. Translation gives CASSSRQPQGTRETQYF.